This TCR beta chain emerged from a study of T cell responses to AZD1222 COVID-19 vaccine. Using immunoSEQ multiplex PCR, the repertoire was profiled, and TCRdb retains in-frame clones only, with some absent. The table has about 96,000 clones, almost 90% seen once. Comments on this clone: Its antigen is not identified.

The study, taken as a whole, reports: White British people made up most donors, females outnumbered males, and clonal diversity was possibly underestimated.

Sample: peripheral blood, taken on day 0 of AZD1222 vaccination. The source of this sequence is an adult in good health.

CDR3 sequence (DNA): TGCAGTGCTAGTAGACGGTTTGGCACTGAAGCTTTCTTT. Encoded protein: CSASRRFGTEAFF. The chain is built from TRBV20-1 and TRBJ1-1; no reliable D call. Germline-derived CDR1 and CDR2 are DFQATT and SNEGSKA (reference sequence). The CDR3 runs to 13 residues. V lost 3 bases to trimming and J lost 4 bases, with 12 bases between them.